The rows below give T cell receptor beta chains drawn from one sample of a study of response to subunit inactivated influenza vaccine. TCRdb itself ran the RT-PCR reads through MiXCR, one entry per CDR3 protein. The repertoire holds 750,000 to 850,000 distinct CDR3 sequences, with under 20% as singletons. The input for sequencing was PBMCs from blood, taken around 5 days after vaccination. The receptors come from a man between 50 and 59 years old who received an inactivated influenza vaccine. Each CDR3 is given with its conserved first and last residue. The D gene is left open where the match is weak. Size is stated for part of the rows, as once, few or many counts, or as a class when the clone is expanded.

D gene	clone size	V gene	J gene	CDR3 protein	CDR3 DNA
NA	NA	TRBV20-1	TRBJ2-4	CSASGQNIQYF	TGCAGTGCTAGTGGTCAAAACATTCAGTACTTC
NA	NA	TRBV7-6	TRBJ2-7	CASSGRGVDEQYF	TGTGCCAGCAGCGGGCGAGGGGTAGACGAGCAGTACTTC
TRBD1	few	TRBV4-3	TRBJ2-5	CASSPRGQGLETQYF	TGCGCCAGCAGCCCCAGGGGACAGGGGTTAGAGACCCAGTACTTC
TRBD2	NA	TRBV7-2	TRBJ2-2	CASSLLPSHRLAGGTNTGELFF	TGTGCCAGCAGCTTACTTCCATCCCATCGGCTAGCGGGAGGGACGAACACCGGGGAGCTGTTTTTT
TRBD1	many	TRBV12-3/TRBV12-4	TRBJ2-7	CASSLGRDSSYEQYF	TGTGCCAGCAGTTTAGGACGGGACAGCTCCTACGAGCAGTACTTC
NA	NA	TRBV10-3	TRBJ2-4	CAISVGGKNIQYF	TGTGCCATCAGTGTAGGGGGCAAAAACATTCAGTACTTC
NA	once	TRBV13	TRBJ2-3	CASSPKPGRSTDTQYF	TGTGCCAGCAGCCCAAAGCCGGGACGGAGCACAGATACGCAGTATTTT
TRBD2	NA	TRBV7-3	TRBJ2-7	CASSLRGGSEYEQYF	TGTGCCAGCAGCTTACGGGGCGGGAGCGAATACGAGCAGTACTTC
NA	few	TRBV6-1	TRBJ2-1	CASTAGPYNEQFF	TGTGCCAGCACGGCGGGCCCCTACAATGAGCAGTTCTTC
NA	NA	TRBV7-2	TRBJ1-2	CASSFGGGGDNGYTF	TGTGCCAGCAGCTTCGGTGGAGGGGGGGATAATGGCTACACCTTC
NA	many	TRBV24-1	TRBJ2-7	CATSDLPPGATTYEQYF	TGTGCCACCAGTGATCTACCACCGGGGGCAACAACCTACGAGCAGTACTTC
TRBD2	few	TRBV18	TRBJ2-5	CASSRPGREGETQYF	TGTGCCAGCTCCCGGCCAGGGAGGGAAGGAGAGACCCAGTACTTC
NA	NA	TRBV9	TRBJ2-3	CASSVGVASTDTQYF	TGTGCCAGCAGCGTAGGCGTTGCTAGCACAGATACGCAGTATTTT
NA	NA	TRBV28	TRBJ2-1	CASSPSQPAFNEQFF	TGTGCCAGCAGCCCCTCACAACCAGCCTTCAATGAGCAGTTCTTC
TRBD1	NA	TRBV6-2/TRBV6-3	TRBJ2-5	CASRLGTASQETQYF	TGTGCCAGCAGACTCGGGACAGCATCCCAAGAGACCCAGTACTTC
NA	many	TRBV5-5	TRBJ1-2	CASSGLRGRNYGYTF	TGTGCCAGCAGCGGCTTACGGGGGAGGAATTATGGCTACACCTTC
NA	few	TRBV27	TRBJ2-1	CASSRAGQIGNEQFF	TGTGCCAGCAGTCGGGCCGGACAGATCGGAAATGAGCAGTTCTTC
NA	many	TRBV29-1	TRBJ2-1	CSVTELVYNEQFF	TGCAGCGTTACGGAACTCGTTTACAATGAGCAGTTCTTC
TRBD2	NA	TRBV5-1	TRBJ2-2	CASSFRGDDTGELFF	TGCGCCAGCAGCTTCCGGGGGGACGACACCGGGGAGCTGTTTTTT
TRBD1	few	TRBV6-1	TRBJ1-2	CASRQGWDYGYTF	TGTGCCAGTAGACAGGGGTGGGACTATGGCTACACCTTC
NA	few	TRBV12-3/TRBV12-4	TRBJ1-6	CASMVRTENSPLHF	TGTGCCAGTATGGTTCGGACAGAAAATTCACCCCTCCACTTT
NA	NA	TRBV20-1	TRBJ1-3	CSARDSGAGNTIYF	TGCAGTGCTAGAGATTCGGGGGCTGGAAACACCATATATTTT
TRBD1	NA	TRBV3-1	TRBJ2-4	CASSQRQGFGKNIQYF	TGTGCCAGCAGCCAACGACAGGGGTTTGGCAAAAACATTCAGTACTTC
TRBD1	NA	TRBV12-3/TRBV12-4	TRBJ2-1	CASSWQRGLGEQFF	TGTGCCAGCAGTTGGCAGAGGGGGCTGGGTGAGCAGTTCTTC
TRBD1	few	TRBV5-1	TRBJ2-7	CASSLLGQVGEQYF	TGCGCCAGCAGCTTGCTGGGACAGGTTGGCGAGCAGTACTTC
NA	few	TRBV2	TRBJ2-5	CASSGGIGKTQYF	TGTGCCAGCAGTGGGGGAATTGGGAAGACCCAGTACTTC
NA	few	TRBV4-2	TRBJ2-1	CASSHARLGQYHNEQFF	TGTGCCAGCAGCCACGCGCGGTTAGGACAGTACCACAATGAGCAGTTCTTC
TRBD2	many	TRBV29-1	TRBJ2-1	CSVEDLGGGEEQFF	TGCAGCGTTGAAGATCTGGGGGGGGGGGAAGAGCAGTTCTTC
NA	NA	TRBV6-5	TRBJ2-7	CASSYFSRDRVWYEQYF	TGTGCCAGCAGTTACTTTTCCCGTGACCGGGTTTGGTACGAGCAGTACTTC
NA	few	TRBV29-1	TRBJ1-5	CSVAQGSNQPQHF	TGCAGCGTGGCACAGGGTAGCAATCAGCCCCAGCATTTT
NA	few	TRBV24-1	TRBJ1-3	CATSDLHPPGRDEGNTIYF	TGTGCCACCAGTGATTTGCACCCCCCCGGCAGGGATGAGGGAAACACCATATATTTT
NA	NA	TRBV20-1	TRBJ2-1	CSALTGTRRHNEQFF	TGCAGTGCGCTGACCGGGACACGGAGACACAATGAGCAGTTCTTC
NA	NA	TRBV20-1	TRBJ2-3	CSARVPGSGTDTQYF	TGCAGTGCTAGAGTCCCGGGGAGCGGCACAGATACGCAGTATTTT
NA	few	TRBV12-3/TRBV12-4	TRBJ2-1	CASSLSRSGNEQFF	TGTGCCAGCAGTTTGTCTAGGTCGGGCAATGAGCAGTTCTTC
TRBD1	NA	TRBV6-5	TRBJ2-7	CASSYSTGGSYEQYF	TGTGCCAGCAGTTACTCGACAGGGGGCTCCTACGAGCAGTACTTC
TRBD2	NA	TRBV18	TRBJ2-1	CASSAVAGGPNEQFF	TGTGCCAGCTCAGCCGTAGCGGGGGGGCCTAATGAGCAGTTCTTC
NA	few	TRBV5-6	TRBJ1-2	CASSLERIDGYTF	TGTGCCAGCAGCTTGGAACGGATAGATGGCTACACCTTC
TRBD2	few	TRBV14	TRBJ2-1	CASSQLTSGSGEQFF	TGTGCCAGCAGCCAATTGACTAGCGGGAGTGGTGAGCAGTTCTTC
TRBD1	NA	TRBV9	TRBJ2-2	CASSVGGRGQTGELFF	TGTGCCAGCAGCGTAGGGGGCAGGGGGCAAACCGGGGAGCTGTTTTTT
NA	few	TRBV7-8	TRBJ2-1	CASSLVWGRVSSYNEQFF	TGTGCCAGCAGCTTAGTTTGGGGGCGCGTGAGCTCCTACAATGAGCAGTTCTTC
NA	NA	TRBV28	TRBJ2-2	CASFTIAEGTGELFF	TGTGCCAGCTTTACAATAGCGGAAGGGACCGGGGAGCTGTTTTTT
NA	once	TRBV6-2/TRBV6-3	TRBJ2-3	CASSYSGARADTQYF	TGTGCCAGCAGTTATTCGGGGGCGCGCGCAGATACGCAGTATTTT
TRBD1	NA	TRBV7-2	TRBJ2-7	CASSPMGQGSYEQYF	TGTGCCAGCAGCCCCATGGGACAGGGATCCTACGAGCAGTACTTC
TRBD1	few	TRBV20-1	TRBJ2-4	CSAPTGALAKNIQYF	TGCAGTGCTCCTACAGGGGCGCTAGCCAAAAACATTCAGTACTTC
TRBD1	few	TRBV9	TRBJ1-1	CASSVMAGGSTEAFF	TGTGCCAGCAGCGTAATGGCAGGGGGTTCCACTGAAGCTTTCTTT
NA	few	TRBV6-5	TRBJ1-4	CASSYLSGTANEKLFF	TGTGCCAGCAGTTACTTAAGCGGGACTGCTAATGAAAAACTGTTTTTT
NA	many	TRBV29-1	TRBJ1-2	CSVEDLGANYGYTF	TGCAGCGTTGAAGATCTAGGGGCTAACTATGGCTACACCTTC
TRBD2	NA	TRBV7-2	TRBJ2-1	CASSKTSGSPEQFF	TGTGCCAGCAGCAAAACTAGCGGGAGCCCTGAGCAGTTCTTC
NA	few	TRBV7-9	TRBJ2-1	CASSLAGMAGPYNEQFF	TGTGCCAGCAGCCTCGCGGGGATGGCGGGGCCCTACAATGAGCAGTTCTTC
TRBD2	NA	TRBV4-3	TRBJ2-1	CASSQDHVGRNEQFF	TGCGCCAGCAGCCAAGATCATGTCGGGAGGAATGAGCAGTTCTTC
NA	many	TRBV20-1	TRBJ2-5	CSAAQETQYF	TGCAGTGCAGCACAAGAGACCCAGTACTTC
NA	NA	TRBV20-1	TRBJ2-7	CSARGWTTSEQYF	TGCAGTGCTAGAGGCTGGACTACGAGCGAGCAGTACTTC
NA	NA	TRBV13	TRBJ1-3	CASSWRSSGNTIYF	TGTGCCAGCAGCTGGCGGAGCTCTGGAAACACCATATATTTT
NA	few	TRBV5-1	TRBJ2-7	CASSFRGESYEQYF	TGCGCCAGCAGCTTCAGGGGTGAATCCTACGAGCAGTACTTC
NA	many	TRBV30	TRBJ1-2	CAWMGGRSNYGYTF	TGTGCCTGGATGGGCGGACGATCTAACTATGGCTACACCTTC
NA	NA	TRBV10-1	TRBJ2-7	CASSGGNEQYF	TGCGCCAGCAGTGGGGGAAACGAGCAGTACTTC
NA	NA	TRBV12-3/TRBV12-4	TRBJ1-4	CASRRGNNEKLFF	TGTGCCAGCAGGCGGGGCAATAATGAAAAACTGTTTTTT